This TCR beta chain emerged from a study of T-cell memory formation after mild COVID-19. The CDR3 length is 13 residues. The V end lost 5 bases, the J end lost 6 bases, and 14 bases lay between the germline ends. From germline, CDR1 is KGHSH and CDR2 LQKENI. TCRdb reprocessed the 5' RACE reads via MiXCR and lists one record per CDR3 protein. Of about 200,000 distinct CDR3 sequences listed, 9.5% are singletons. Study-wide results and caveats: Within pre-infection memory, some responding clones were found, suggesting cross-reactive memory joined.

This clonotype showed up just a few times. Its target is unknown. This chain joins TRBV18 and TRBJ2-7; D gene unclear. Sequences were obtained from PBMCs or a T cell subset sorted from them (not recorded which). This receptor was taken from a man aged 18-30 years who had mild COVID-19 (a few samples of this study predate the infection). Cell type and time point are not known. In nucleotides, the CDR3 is TGTGCCAGCTCAGCGGACCGTTCGGTCGAGCAGTACGTC. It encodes CASSADRSVEQYV.